This T cell receptor (beta chain) came from a study of blood T cell repertoires in COVID-19. Assay: immunoSEQ multiplex PCR; the TCRdb copy retains only in-frame clones and omits some. The profile shows some 150,000 clones, roughly four fifths of them singletons. Sequencing was performed on peripheral blood. This sequence was found in a woman aged 60-75 years with acute or convalescent COVID-19.

The CDR3 sequence is CASSLFGQGMSYEQYF. As DNA, the CDR3 is TGTGCCAGCTCACTGTTTGGACAGGGGATGTCCTACGAGCAGTACTTC. This chain links TRBV18 with TRBJ2-7; 9 nucleotides line up with TRBD1. Germline V gene sequence: CDR1 KGHSH, CDR2 LQKENI. V shed 4 bases and J 1 base; nucleotides not matched to a gene: 8. CDR3 length: 16 amino acids.